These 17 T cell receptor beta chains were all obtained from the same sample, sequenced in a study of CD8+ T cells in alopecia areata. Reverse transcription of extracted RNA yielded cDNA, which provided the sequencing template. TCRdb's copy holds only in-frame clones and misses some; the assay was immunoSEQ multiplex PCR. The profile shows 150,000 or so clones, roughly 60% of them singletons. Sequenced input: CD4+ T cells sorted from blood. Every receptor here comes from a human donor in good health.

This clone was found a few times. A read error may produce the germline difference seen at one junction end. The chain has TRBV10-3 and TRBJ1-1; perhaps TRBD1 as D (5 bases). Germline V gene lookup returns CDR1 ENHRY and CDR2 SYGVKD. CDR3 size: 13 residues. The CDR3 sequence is CASSEGENTEAFF. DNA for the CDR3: TGTGCCAGCAGTGAAGGGGAGAACACTGAAGCTTTCTTT.

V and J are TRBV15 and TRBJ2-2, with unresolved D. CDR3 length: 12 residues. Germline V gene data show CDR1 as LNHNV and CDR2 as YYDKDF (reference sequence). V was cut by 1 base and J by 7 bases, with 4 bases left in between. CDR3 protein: CATSRVNGELFF. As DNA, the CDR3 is TGTGCCACCAGCAGAGTAAACGGGGAGCTGTTTTTT.

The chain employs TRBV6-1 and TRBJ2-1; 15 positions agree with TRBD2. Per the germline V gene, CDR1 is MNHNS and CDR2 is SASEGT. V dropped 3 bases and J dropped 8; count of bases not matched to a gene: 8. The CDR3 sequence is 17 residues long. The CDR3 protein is CASSDALGLAGGDEQFF. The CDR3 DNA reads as TGTGCCAGCAGTGACGCCCTGGGACTAGCGGGAGGAGATGAGCAGTTCTTC.

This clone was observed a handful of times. The CDR3 protein is CASTSGELKETQYF. The DNA for the CDR3 is TGTGCCAGCACCTCCGGGGAGTTGAAAGAGACCCAGTACTTC. The chain combines TRBV2 with TRBJ2-5; TRBD2 might be the D (5 bases). The CDR3 runs to 14 residues. V was trimmed by 7 bases and J by 3 bases, leaving 15 bases between them. CDR1 and CDR2 (germline): SNHLY, FYNNEI.

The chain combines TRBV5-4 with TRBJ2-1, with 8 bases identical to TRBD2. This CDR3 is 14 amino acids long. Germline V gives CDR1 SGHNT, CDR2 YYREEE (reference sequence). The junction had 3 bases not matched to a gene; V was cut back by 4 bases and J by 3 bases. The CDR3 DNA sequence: TGTGCCAGCAGCGCCGGGGGGGGCTACAATGAGCAGTTCTTC. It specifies CASSAGGGYNEQFF.

CDR3 nucleotide sequence: TGTGCCATCAGGGGGACAGTTTTCGAGGAGCTGTTTTTT. Its translation is CAIRGTVFEELFF. The rearrangement uses TRBV10-3 and TRBJ2-2, with 7 nucleotides matching TRBD1. The CDR3 loop spans 13 amino acids. After removal of 6 bases from V and 10 bases from J, the junction contained 8 bases not matched to a gene. Germline values: CDR1 ENHRY, CDR2 SYGVKD.

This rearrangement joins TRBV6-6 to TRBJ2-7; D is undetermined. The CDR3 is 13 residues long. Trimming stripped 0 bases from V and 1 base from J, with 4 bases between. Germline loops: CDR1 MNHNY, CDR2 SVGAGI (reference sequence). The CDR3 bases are TGTGCCAGCAGTTACTCCCTGTCCTACGAGCAGTACTTC. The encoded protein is CASSYSLSYEQYF.

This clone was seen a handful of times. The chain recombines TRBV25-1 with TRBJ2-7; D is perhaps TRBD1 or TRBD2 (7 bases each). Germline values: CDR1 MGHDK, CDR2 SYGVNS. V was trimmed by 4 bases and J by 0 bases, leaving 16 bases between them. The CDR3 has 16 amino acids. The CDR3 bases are TGTGCCAGCAGTGGGGGAGGGGGCGACAGCTCCTACGAGCAGTACTTC. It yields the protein CASSGGGGDSSYEQYF.

CDR3 loop: CAWSDGTSGRIDEQFF. In DNA, the CDR3 is TGTGCCTGGAGTGACGGGACTAGCGGGAGGATAGATGAGCAGTTCTTC. J is TRBJ2-1 and V is TRBV30, with 15 bases aligning to TRBD2. CDR1 and CDR2 (germline): GTSNPN, SVGIG (reference sequence). The CDR3 length is 16 residues. Germline trimming cut 1 base from V and 8 bases from J; bases unmatched to any gene: 6. Drawing the rest from reference TRBV30 and TRBJ2-1, the complete variable domain is SQTIHQWPATLVQPVGSPLSLECTVEGTSNPNLYWYRQAAGRGLQLLFYSVGIGQISSEVPQNLSASRPQDRQFILSSKKLLLSDSGFYLCAWSDGTSGRIDEQFFGPGTRLTVL.

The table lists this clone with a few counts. In DNA, the CDR3 is TGTGCCAGTACCGACGGATTCAACGAGCAGTACTTC. Residues: CASTDGFNEQYF. This rearrangement joins TRBV19 to TRBJ2-7; no clear D. The CDR3 is 12 amino acids. Trimming removed 7 bases from V and 5 bases from J, with 12 bases in between. Per germline, CDR1 LNHDA and CDR2 SQIVND (reference sequence).

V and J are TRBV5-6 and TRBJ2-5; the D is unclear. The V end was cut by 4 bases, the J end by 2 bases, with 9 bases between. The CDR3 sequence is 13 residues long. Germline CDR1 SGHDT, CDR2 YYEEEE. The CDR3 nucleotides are TGTGCCAGCAGCCGTAGCTGGCAAGAGACCCAGTACTTC. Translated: CASSRSWQETQYF.

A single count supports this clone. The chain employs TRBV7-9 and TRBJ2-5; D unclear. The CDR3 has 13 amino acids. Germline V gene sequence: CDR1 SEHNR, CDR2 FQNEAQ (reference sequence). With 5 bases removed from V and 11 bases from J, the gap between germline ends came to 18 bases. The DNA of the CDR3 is TGTGCCAGCAGCCAACCCCCAATGCGAGAGCAGTACTTC. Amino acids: CASSQPPMREQYF.

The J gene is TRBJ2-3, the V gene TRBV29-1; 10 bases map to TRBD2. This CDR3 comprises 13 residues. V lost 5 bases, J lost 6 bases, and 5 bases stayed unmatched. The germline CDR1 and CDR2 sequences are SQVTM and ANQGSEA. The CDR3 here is CSVRASGSDTQYF. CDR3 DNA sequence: TGCAGCGTTAGAGCTAGCGGGAGTGATACGCAGTATTTT.

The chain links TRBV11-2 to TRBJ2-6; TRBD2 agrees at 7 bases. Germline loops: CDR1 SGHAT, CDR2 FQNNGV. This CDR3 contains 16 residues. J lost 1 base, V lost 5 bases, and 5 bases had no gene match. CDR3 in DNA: TGTGCCAGCAGCCTCCTCGGGGGGTCTGGGGCCAACGTCCTGACTTTC. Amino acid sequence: CASSLLGGSGANVLTF.

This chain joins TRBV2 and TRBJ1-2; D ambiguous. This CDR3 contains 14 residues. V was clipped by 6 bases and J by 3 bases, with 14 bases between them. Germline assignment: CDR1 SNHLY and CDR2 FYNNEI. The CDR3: CASSLGTNDYGYTF. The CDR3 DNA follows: TGTGCCAGCAGCTTAGGTACAAATGACTATGGCTACACCTTC.

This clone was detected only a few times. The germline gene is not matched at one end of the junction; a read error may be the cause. The chain's CDR3 is CASSFRTSGRVNF. The CDR3 nucleotides read TGTGCCAGCAGCTTCCGGACTAGCGGGAGGGTAAACTTC. The chain recombines TRBV14 with TRBJ2-7, with 15 nucleotides matching TRBD2. CDR3 length: 13 amino acids. Germline V gives CDR1 SGHDN, CDR2 FVKESK.

CDR3 loop: CASSYFVTDGYTF. The CDR3 coding sequence is TGTGCCAGCAGTTACTTCGTGACGGATGGCTACACCTTC. The V call is TRBV6-5, the J call TRBJ1-2; D not resolved. Germline-derived CDR1 and CDR2 are MNHEY and SVGAGI. The CDR3 covers 13 residues. The germline V and J ends were trimmed by 1 base and 6 bases, with 9 bases remaining between them.